The clone carrying this T cell receptor beta chain came up once. Its antigen is not known. PCR involved 60 Vbeta and 13 Jbeta primers. The method was immunoSEQ multiplex PCR; TCRdb's version includes in-frame clones alone and lacks a portion of them. The table has under 150,000 clones, roughly 80% seen once; the top ten hold roughly 4%. This CDR3 contains 15 residues. Germline trimming cut 4 bases from V and 1 base from J; bases unmatched to any gene: 5. Germline V lookup: CDR1 MNHEY, CDR2 SMNVEV (reference sequence). These data are taken from a study of cytomegalovirus exposure and HLA in healthy donors. At the level of the study: Clustering assigned 81% of the approximately 400 genotyped donors to the Caucasian-associated ancestry cluster.

Study-wide results and caveats: Some TCR beta chains (approximately 180 of them) were listed as cytomegalovirus-associated. In vitro, three CMV-associated chains proved specific for CMV antigens. Highly shared sequence variants in one cluster were likely a sequencing artifact.

This clonotype was sampled from a woman between 40 and 50 years old in good health and CMV-seropositive. V is TRBV27 and J is TRBJ1-1; 8 bases match TRBD1. Input material: PBMCs. CDR3 region: CASSSRGQGNTEAFF. In DNA, the CDR3 is TGTGCCAGCAGTTCCCGAGGACAGGGGAACACTGAAGCTTTCTTT.